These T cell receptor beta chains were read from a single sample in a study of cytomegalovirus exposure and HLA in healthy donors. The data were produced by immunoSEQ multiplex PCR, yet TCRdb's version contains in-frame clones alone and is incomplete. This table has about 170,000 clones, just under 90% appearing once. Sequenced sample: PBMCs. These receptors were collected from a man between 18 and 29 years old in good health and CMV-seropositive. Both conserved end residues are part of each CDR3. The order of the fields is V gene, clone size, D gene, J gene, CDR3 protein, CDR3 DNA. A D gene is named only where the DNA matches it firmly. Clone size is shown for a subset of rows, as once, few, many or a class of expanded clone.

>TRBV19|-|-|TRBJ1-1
CASRDSIMNTEAFF
TGTGCCAGCAGAGACAGCATCATGAACACTGAAGCTTTCTTT
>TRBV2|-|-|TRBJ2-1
CASLGNSYNEQFF
TGTGCCAGCCTCGGGAACTCCTACAATGAGCAGTTCTTC
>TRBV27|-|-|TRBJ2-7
CASSLQGGDEQYF
TGTGCCAGCAGTTTACAGGGGGGTGACGAGCAGTACTTC
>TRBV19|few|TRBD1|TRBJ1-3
CASSGYRQGAGNTIYF
TGTGCCAGTAGTGGATACCGACAGGGGGCTGGAAACACCATATATTTT
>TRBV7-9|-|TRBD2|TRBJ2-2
CASSLTGLAGEGNTGELFF
TGTGCCAGCAGCTTAACCGGACTAGCGGGAGAAGGGAACACCGGGGAGCTGTTTTTT
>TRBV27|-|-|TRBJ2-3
CASSYAGTDTQYF
TGTGCCAGCAGCTACGCCGGCACAGATACGCAGTATTTT
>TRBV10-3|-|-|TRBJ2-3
CAISETVGEAPDTQYF
TGTGCCATCAGTGAGACTGTGGGAGAAGCTCCAGATACGCAGTATTTT
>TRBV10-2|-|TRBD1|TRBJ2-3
CASSLDRGADTQYF
TGCGCCAGCAGTCTGGACAGGGGCGCAGATACGCAGTATTTT
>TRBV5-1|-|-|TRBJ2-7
CASSLASSGTQGAYEQYF
TGCGCCAGCAGCTTGGCGTCTTCCGGGACTCAAGGAGCCTACGAGCAGTACTTC
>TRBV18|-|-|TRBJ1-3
CASSPELTISGNTIYF
TGTGCCAGCTCACCGGAGCTGACCATCTCTGGAAACACCATATATTTT